One and the same sample provided the 17 T cell receptor beta chains below, sequenced in a study of cytomegalovirus exposure and HLA in healthy donors. PCR involved 60 Vbeta and 13 Jbeta primers. Some clones are missing from TCRdb's copy, which holds only in-frame ones; the method was immunoSEQ multiplex PCR. The sample holds tens of thousands of clones, approximately 88% seen once. Sequencing was performed on PBMCs. The receptors stem from a man younger than 35 in good health and CMV-seronegative.

This clone was picked up one time. J is TRBJ2-7 and V is TRBV7-9, with D possibly being TRBD2 (5 bases). The CDR3 spans 14 residues. The V gene's germline CDR1 is SEHNR and CDR2 FQNEAQ (reference sequence). V was pared by 6 bases and J by 0 bases, with 12 bases between. CDR3 sequence reads: CASSPEAPSYEQYF. The CDR3 region has the DNA TGTGCCAGCAGTCCGGAGGCCCCCTCCTACGAGCAGTACTTC.

The rearrangement uses TRBV5-1 and TRBJ2-1; 9 bases map to TRBD2. The CDR3 has 14 residues. The V gene's germline CDR1 is SGHRS and CDR2 YFSETQ. Germline trimming cut 2 bases from V and 6 bases from J; bases unmatched to any gene: 3. The CDR3 reads CASSLRAGGNEQFF. CDR3 sequence (DNA): TGCGCCAGCAGCTTACGAGCGGGGGGCAATGAGCAGTTCTTC.

The chain is built from TRBV30 and TRBJ2-1; D is perhaps TRBD2 (6 bases). This CDR3 spans 15 amino acids. The germline gives CDR1 GTSNPN, CDR2 SVGIG (reference sequence). The V and J ends lost 0 bases and 5 bases respectively, with 14 bases between them. The CDR3 reads CAWSVGSSANNEQFF. The CDR3 nucleotides read TGTGCCTGGAGTGTAGGGTCTAGCGCCAACAATGAGCAGTTCTTC.

V and J are TRBV19 and TRBJ2-7; 7 bases line up with TRBD2. CDR1 is LNHDA and CDR2 is SQIVND in the germline V gene (reference sequence). Trimming at V came to 6 bases and at J to 2 bases, leaving 10 bases not matched to a gene. The CDR3 consists of 15 residues. The CDR3 spells CASRVGGSPTYEQYF. The DNA of the CDR3 is TGTGCCAGTAGAGTGGGCGGGAGTCCTACCTACGAGCAGTACTTC.

V gene TRBV10-2 combines with J gene TRBJ2-3; 12 positions match TRBD2. Germline V gene data show CDR1 as WSHSY and CDR2 as SAAADI. The CDR3 runs to 19 residues. The trim removed 3 bases at V and 0 bases at J, leaving 10 bases unmatched. In DNA form, the CDR3 reads TGCGCCAGCAGTGATACTAGCGGGAGGCGGGGATCTAGCACAGATACGCAGTATTTT. Amino acids: CASSDTSGRRGSSTDTQYF.

The chain has TRBV9 and TRBJ2-7; TRBD2 matches at 9 bases. Germline values: CDR1 SGDLS, CDR2 YYNGEE. Trimming took 0 bases from V and 0 from J; bases not matched to a gene: 1. This CDR3 is built from 15 residues. DNA of the CDR3: TGTGCCAGCAGCGTAGGACTAGCGGACTCCTACGAGCAGTACTTC. Protein sequence: CASSVGLADSYEQYF.

This chain links TRBV7-3 with TRBJ2-3, with TRBD2 matching over 8 bases. The V segment lost 5 bases and the J segment 8 bases; nucleotides outside the gene matches: 9. This CDR3 is 14 amino acids long. Germline CDR1 SGHTA, CDR2 FQGTGA. CDR3 in DNA: TGTGCCAGCAGCCGAAGCGGGAGCCCCAGTACGCAGTATTTT. Translating it yields CASSRSGSPSTQYF. The complete variable domain, with remaining parts taken from reference TRBV7-3 and TRBJ2-3, reads GAGVSQTPSNKVTEKGKYVELRCDPISGHTALYWYRQSLGQGPEFLIYFQGTGAADDSGLPNDRFFAVRPEGSVSTLKIQRTERGDSAVYLCASSRSGSPSTQYFGPGTRLTVL.

The J gene is TRBJ1-5, the V gene TRBV12-5, with 9 positions matching TRBD1. The trim removed 3 bases at V and 3 bases at J, leaving 3 bases unmatched. The CDR3 sequence is 15 residues long. From germline, CDR1 is LGHNT and CDR2 FRNRAP. CDR3: CASGFGQGNNQPQHF. The CDR3, as DNA: TGTGCTAGTGGTTTCGGACAGGGGAACAATCAGCCCCAGCATTTT.

The chain couples TRBV25-1 to TRBJ2-1, with TRBD2 matching over 8 bases. In germline, CDR1 is MGHDK, CDR2 SYGVNS. This CDR3 has 14 amino acids. V lost 1 base, J lost 6 bases, and 2 bases stayed unmatched. Written as DNA, the CDR3 is TGTGCCAGCAGTGAATCGGGGGGGGGCAATGAGCAGTTCTTC. Translating gives CASSESGGGNEQFF.

V and J are TRBV5-1 and TRBJ2-7; 8 nucleotides align to TRBD1. Germline values: CDR1 SGHRS, CDR2 YFSETQ. Germline trimming cut 0 bases from V and 5 bases from J; bases unmatched to any gene: 4. The CDR3 is 14 amino acids. CDR3: CASSLEDREDEQYF. CDR3 in DNA: TGCGCCAGCAGCTTGGAGGACAGGGAGGACGAGCAGTACTTC.

This rearrangement joins TRBV27 to TRBJ2-1; 9 nucleotides agree with TRBD2. CDR3 length: 14 residues. V dropped 6 bases and J dropped 4; count of bases not matched to a gene: 4. Per the germline V gene, CDR1 is MNHEY and CDR2 is SMNVEV (reference sequence). CDR3 in amino acids: CASSSSGIYNEQFF. The DNA of the CDR3 is TGTGCCAGCAGCTCTAGCGGGATATACAATGAGCAGTTCTTC.

This chain links TRBV6-6 with TRBJ1-1, with D unclear. V gave up 2 bases and J gave up 0 bases, with 10 bases separating them. CDR1 is MNHNY, CDR2 SVGAGI, per germline (reference sequence). The CDR3 consists of 15 residues. The CDR3 sequence is CASSYAESMNTEAFF. For the CDR3, the DNA is TGTGCCAGCAGTTACGCGGAGTCCATGAACACTGAAGCTTTCTTT.

The chain is built from TRBV27 and TRBJ2-1; D not resolved. Germline loops: CDR1 MNHEY, CDR2 SMNVEV (reference sequence). The CDR3 is made up of 12 amino acids. With 0 bases removed from V and 9 bases from J, the gap between germline ends came to 6 bases. The DNA of the CDR3 is TGTGCCAGCAGTTTATCCCCCCGTGAGCAGTTCTTC. Its protein product is CASSLSPREQFF.

The gene calls are TRBV2 and TRBJ2-7, with TRBD2 matching over 8 bases. The CDR3 spans 16 residues. Trimming removed 6 bases from V and 0 bases from J; junction bases left unmatched: 10. Germline lookup yields CDR1 SNHLY and CDR2 FYNNEI. The CDR3 here is CASRLMGSGSSYEQYF. The DNA for the CDR3 is TGTGCCAGCAGGTTGATGGGGAGCGGGAGCTCCTACGAGCAGTACTTC.

This chain uses TRBV5-6 with TRBJ2-7; 10 nucleotides line up with TRBD2. CDR1 is SGHDT and CDR2 is YYEEEE in the germline V gene. V trimming: 4 bases; J trimming: 0 bases; junction bases outside the gene matches: 7. The CDR3 is made up of 16 amino acids. CDR3 coding DNA: TGTGCCAGCAGCCCGACAGGACTAGCGGTCTCCTACGAGCAGTACTTC. Protein sequence: CASSPTGLAVSYEQYF.

The rearrangement links TRBV27 to TRBJ1-2, with D maybe TRBD1 (6 bases). The CDR3 totals 12 residues. CDR1 and CDR2 from the germline V gene are MNHEY and SMNVEV (reference sequence). The germline V and J ends were trimmed by 8 bases and 5 bases, with 12 bases remaining between them. CDR3 DNA sequence: TGTGCCAGCCGGGACATAAAGTATGGCTACACCTTC. Amino acid sequence: CASRDIKYGYTF.

This chain connects TRBV29-1 to TRBJ2-7; TRBD1 matches at 8 bases. The CDR3 has 13 amino acids. The V segment lost 7 bases and the J segment 7 bases; nucleotides outside the gene matches: 12. CDR1 SQVTM and CDR2 ANQGSEA come from the germline V gene. The CDR3: CSAWTGNDGEQYF. For the CDR3, the DNA is TGCAGCGCCTGGACAGGGAATGATGGGGAGCAGTACTTC.